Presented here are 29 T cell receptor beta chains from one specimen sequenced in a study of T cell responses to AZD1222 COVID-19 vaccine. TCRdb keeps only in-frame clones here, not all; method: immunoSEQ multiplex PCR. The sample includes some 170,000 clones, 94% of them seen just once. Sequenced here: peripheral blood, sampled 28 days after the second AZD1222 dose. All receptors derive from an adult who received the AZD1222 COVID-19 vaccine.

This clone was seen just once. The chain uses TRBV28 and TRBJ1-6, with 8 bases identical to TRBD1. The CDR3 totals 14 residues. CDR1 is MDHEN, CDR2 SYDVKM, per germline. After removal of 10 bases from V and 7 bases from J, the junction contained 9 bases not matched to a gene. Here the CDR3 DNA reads TGTGCCACCGAAGGACAGGGTTTCAATTCACCCCTCCACTTT. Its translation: CATEGQGFNSPLHF. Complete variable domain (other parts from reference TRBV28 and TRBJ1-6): DVKVTQSSRYLVKRTGEKVFLECVQDMDHENMFWYRQDPGLGLRLIYFSYDVKMKEKGDIPEGYSVSREKKERFSLILESASTNQTSMYLCATEGQGFNSPLHFGNGTRLTVT.

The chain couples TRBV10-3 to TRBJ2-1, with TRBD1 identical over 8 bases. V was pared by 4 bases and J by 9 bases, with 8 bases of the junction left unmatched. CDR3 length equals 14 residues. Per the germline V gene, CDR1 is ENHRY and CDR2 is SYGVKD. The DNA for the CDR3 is TGTGCCATCAGTGCCCTAGACAGGGGCGGTGAGCAGTTCTTC. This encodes CAISALDRGGEQFF.

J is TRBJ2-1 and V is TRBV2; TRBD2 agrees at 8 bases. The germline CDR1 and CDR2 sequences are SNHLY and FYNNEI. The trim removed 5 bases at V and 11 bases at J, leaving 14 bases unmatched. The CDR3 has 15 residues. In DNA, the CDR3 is TGTGCCAGCAGTCCTACTAGCGGTCCGGGGCCTAAGCAGTTCTTC. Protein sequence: CASSPTSGPGPKQFF.

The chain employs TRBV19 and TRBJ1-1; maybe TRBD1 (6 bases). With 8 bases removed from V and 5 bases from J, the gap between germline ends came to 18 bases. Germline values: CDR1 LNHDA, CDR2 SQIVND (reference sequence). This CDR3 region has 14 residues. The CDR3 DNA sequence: TGTGCCAGTCGCCAACAGGGCGGTGGTACTGAAGCTTTCTTT. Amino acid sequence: CASRQQGGGTEAFF.

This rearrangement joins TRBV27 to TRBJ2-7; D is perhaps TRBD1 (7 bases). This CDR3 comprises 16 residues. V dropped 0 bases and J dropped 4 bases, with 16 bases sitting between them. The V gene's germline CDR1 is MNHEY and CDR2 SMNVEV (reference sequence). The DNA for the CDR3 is TGTGCCAGCAGTTTATCGGCTCAGGGGGGCTGGTACGAGCAGTACTTC. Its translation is CASSLSAQGGWYEQYF.

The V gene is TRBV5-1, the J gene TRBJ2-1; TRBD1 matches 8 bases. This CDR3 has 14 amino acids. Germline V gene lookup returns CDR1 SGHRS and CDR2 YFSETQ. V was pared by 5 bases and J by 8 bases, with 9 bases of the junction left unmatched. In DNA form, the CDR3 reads TGCGCCAGCAGTTACGGACAGGGTACCTATGAGCAGTTCTTC. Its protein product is CASSYGQGTYEQFF. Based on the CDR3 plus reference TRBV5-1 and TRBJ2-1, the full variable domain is KAGVTQTPRYLIKTRGQQVTLSCSPISGHRSVSWYQQTPGQGLQFLFEYFSETQRNKGNFPGRFSGRQFSNSRSEMNVSTLELGDSALYLCASSYGQGTYEQFFGPGTRLTVL.

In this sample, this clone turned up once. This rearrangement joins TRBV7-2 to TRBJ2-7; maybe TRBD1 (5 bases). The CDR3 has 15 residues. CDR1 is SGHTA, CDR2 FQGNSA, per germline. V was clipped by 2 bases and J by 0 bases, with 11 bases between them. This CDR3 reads CASSLSRGSSYEQYF. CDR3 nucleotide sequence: TGTGCCAGCAGCTTAAGTAGGGGCAGCTCCTACGAGCAGTACTTC. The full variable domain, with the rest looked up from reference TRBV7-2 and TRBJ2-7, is GAGVSQSPSNKVTEKGKDVELRCDPISGHTALYWYRQSLGQGLEFLIYFQGNSAPDKSGLPSDRFSAERTGGSVSTLTIQRTQQEDSAVYLCASSLSRGSSYEQYFGPGTRLTVT.

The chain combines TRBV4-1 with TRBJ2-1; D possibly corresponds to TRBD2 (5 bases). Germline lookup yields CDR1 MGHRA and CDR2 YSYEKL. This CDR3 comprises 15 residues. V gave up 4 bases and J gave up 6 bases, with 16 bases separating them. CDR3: CASSLKKLEGNEQFF. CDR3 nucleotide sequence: TGCGCCAGCAGCCTCAAGAAATTAGAGGGCAATGAGCAGTTCTTC.

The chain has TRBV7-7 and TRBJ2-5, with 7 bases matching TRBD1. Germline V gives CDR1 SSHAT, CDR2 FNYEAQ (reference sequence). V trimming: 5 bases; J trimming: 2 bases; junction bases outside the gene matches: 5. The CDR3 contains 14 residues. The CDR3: CASSPTGLQETQYF. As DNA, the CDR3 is TGTGCCAGCAGCCCGACAGGGTTACAAGAGACCCAGTACTTC.

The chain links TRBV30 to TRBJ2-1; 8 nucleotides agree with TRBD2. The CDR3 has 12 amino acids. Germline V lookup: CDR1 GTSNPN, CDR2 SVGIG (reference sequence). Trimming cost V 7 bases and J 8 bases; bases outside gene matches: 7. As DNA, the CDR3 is TGTGCCTCTTTGAGCGGGAGACATGAGCAGTTCTTC. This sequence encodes CASLSGRHEQFF.

The CDR3 DNA is TGTGCCAGTAGCCTTCGATCCAGGGGGCAATATGGCTACACCTTC. Its protein product is CASSLRSRGQYGYTF. The chain uses TRBV19 and TRBJ1-2; 8 bases line up with TRBD1. The CDR3 covers 15 residues. The germline V gene has CDR1 LNHDA and CDR2 SQIVND (reference sequence). The V gene end was trimmed by 6 bases and the J gene end by 5 bases; junction bases not matched to a gene: 11.

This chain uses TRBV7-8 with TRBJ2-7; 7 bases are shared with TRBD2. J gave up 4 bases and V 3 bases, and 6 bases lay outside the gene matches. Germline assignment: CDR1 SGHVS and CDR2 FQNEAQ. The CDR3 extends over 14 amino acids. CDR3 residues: CASSFRSGAYEQYF. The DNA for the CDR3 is TGTGCCAGCAGCTTCCGCAGCGGGGCGTACGAGCAGTACTTC.

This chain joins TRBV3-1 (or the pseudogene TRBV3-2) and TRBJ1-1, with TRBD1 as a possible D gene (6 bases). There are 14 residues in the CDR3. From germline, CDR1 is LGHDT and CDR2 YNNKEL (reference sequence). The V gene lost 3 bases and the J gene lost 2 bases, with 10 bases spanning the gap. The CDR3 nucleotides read TGTGCCAGCAGCCAGGGACACTCCAACACTGAAGCTTTCTTT. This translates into CASSQGHSNTEAFF.

The CDR3 region has the DNA TGTGCCAGCAGTTTGCCCTATGGCTACACCTTC. It is translated as CASSLPYGYTF. The chain is built from TRBV28 and TRBJ1-2; D is ambiguous. CDR1 and CDR2 (germline): MDHEN, SYDVKM. This CDR3 region has 11 residues. V was shortened by 3 bases and J by 4 bases, with 3 bases between the two germline ends.

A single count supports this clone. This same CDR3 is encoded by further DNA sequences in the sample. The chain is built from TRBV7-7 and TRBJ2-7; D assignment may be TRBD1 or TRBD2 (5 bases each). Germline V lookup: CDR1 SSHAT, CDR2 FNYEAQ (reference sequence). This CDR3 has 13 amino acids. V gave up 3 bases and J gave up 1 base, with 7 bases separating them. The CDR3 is CASSLGESYEQYF. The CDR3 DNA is TGTGCCAGCAGCTTGGGGGAATCCTACGAGCAGTACTTC. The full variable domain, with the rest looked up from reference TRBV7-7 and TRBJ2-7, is GAGVSQSPRYKVTKRGQDVTLRCDPISSHATLYWYQQALGQGPEFLTYFNYEAQPDKSGLPSDRFSAERPEGSISTLTIQRTEQRDSAMYRCASSLGESYEQYFGPGTRLTVT.

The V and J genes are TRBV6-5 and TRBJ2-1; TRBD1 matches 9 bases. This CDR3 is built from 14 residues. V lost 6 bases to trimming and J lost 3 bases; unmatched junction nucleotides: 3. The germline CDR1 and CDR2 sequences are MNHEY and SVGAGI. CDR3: CASSETGGYNEQFF. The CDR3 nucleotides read TGTGCCAGCAGCGAGACAGGGGGCTACAATGAGCAGTTCTTC.

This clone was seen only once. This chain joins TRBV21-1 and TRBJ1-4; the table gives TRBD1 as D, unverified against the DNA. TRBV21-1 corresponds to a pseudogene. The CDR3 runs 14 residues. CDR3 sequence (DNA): TGTGCCAGCAGAATGACAGGGTCGACTGAAAAACTGTTTTTT. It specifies CASRMTGSTEKLFF.

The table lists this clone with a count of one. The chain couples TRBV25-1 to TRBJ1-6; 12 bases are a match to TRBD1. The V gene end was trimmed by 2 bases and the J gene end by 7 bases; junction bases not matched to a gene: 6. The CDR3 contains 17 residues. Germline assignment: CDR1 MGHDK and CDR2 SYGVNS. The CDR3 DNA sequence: TGTGCCAGCAGTGAACCCGGGACAGGGGGCGGCAATTCACCCCTCCACTTT. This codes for CASSEPGTGGGNSPLHF.

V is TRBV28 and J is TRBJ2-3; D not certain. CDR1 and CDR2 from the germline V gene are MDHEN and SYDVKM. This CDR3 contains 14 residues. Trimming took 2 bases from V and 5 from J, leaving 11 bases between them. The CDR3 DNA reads TGTGCCAGCAGTTTAGAGGTGGGCCGAGATACGCAGTATTTT. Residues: CASSLEVGRDTQYF.

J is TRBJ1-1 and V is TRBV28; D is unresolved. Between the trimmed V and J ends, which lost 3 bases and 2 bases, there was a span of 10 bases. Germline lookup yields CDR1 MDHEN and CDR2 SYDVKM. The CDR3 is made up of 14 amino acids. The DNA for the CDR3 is TGTGCCAGCAGTTTGATCCCAGGAAACACTGAAGCTTTCTTT. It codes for CASSLIPGNTEAFF.

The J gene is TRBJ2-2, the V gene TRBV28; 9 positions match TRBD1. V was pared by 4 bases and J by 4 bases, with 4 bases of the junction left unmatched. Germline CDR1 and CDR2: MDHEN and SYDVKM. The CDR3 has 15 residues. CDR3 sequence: CASSSQGAGTGELFF. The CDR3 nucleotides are TGTGCCAGCAGTTCACAGGGGGCGGGCACCGGGGAGCTGTTTTTT.

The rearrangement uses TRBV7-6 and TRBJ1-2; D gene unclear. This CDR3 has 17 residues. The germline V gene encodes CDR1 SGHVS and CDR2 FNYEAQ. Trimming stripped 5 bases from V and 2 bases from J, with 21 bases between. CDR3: CASSPLPRGHGNYGYTF. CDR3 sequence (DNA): TGTGCCAGCAGCCCCCTTCCCAGAGGGCACGGGAACTATGGCTACACCTTC.

CDR3 DNA sequence: TGTGCCAGCAGAGGGGACAGGGGCATGGCTTTCTTT. Protein sequence: CASRGDRGMAFF. V is TRBV2 and J is TRBJ1-1, with TRBD1 matching 10 bases. The CDR3 loop spans 12 amino acids. Per germline, CDR1 SNHLY and CDR2 FYNNEI. The V and J ends lost 6 bases and 11 bases, in that order; junction bases with no gene match: 6.

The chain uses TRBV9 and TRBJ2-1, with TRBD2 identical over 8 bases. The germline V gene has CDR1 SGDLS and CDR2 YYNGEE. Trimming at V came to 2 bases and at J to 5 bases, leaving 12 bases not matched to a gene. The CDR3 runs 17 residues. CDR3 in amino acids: CASSVRSSVLADNEQFF. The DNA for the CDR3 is TGTGCCAGCAGCGTCAGGTCCTCGGTACTAGCGGACAATGAGCAGTTCTTC.

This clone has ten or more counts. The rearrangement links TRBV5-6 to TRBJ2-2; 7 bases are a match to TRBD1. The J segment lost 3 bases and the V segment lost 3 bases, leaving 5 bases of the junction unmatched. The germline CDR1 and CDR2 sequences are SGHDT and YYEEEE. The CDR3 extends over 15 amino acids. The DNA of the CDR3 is TGTGCCAGCAGCTACGGGACAGATCACACCGGGGAGCTGTTTTTT. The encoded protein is CASSYGTDHTGELFF.

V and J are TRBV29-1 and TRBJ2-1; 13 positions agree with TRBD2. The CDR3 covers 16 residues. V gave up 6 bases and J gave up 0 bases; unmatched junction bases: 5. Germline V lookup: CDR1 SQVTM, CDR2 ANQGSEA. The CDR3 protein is CSVKTSGGSSYNEQFF. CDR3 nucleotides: TGCAGCGTCAAGACTAGCGGGGGGAGCTCCTACAATGAGCAGTTCTTC.

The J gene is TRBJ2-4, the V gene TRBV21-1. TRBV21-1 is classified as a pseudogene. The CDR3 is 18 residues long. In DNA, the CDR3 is TGTGCCAGCAGCAAAGCAAGGAGACGACACTTAGCCAAAAACATTCAGTACTTC. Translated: CASSKARRRHLAKNIQYF.

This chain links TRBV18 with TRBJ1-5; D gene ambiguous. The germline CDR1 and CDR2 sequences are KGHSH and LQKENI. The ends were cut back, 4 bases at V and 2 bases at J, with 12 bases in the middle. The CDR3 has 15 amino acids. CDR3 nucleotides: TGTGCCAGCTCACTCGGGGTTTCAGGCAATCAGCCCCAGCATTTT. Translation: CASSLGVSGNQPQHF.

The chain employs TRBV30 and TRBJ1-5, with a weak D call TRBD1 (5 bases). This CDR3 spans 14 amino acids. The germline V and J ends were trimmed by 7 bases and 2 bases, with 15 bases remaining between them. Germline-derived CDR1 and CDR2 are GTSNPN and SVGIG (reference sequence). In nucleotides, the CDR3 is TGTGCCTCAGGGAGGATCGGGGGCAATCAGCCCCAGCATTTT. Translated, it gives CASGRIGGNQPQHF.